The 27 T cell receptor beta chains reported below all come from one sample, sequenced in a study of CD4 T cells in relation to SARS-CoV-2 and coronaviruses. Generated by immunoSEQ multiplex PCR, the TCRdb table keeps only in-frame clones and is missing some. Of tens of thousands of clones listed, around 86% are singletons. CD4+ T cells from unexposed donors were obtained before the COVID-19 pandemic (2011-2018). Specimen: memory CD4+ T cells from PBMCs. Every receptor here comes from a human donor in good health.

The CDR3 nucleotides read TGTGCCAGCAGCTTGGGGACAGGGGGACTAGCGGGAGGTGGTAAGACCCAGTACTTC. Translated: CASSLGTGGLAGGGKTQYF. This rearrangement joins TRBV5-4 to TRBJ2-5, with 15 positions matching TRBD2. With 0 bases clipped from V and 6 bases from J, the junction kept 12 bases outside the gene matches. The germline V gene encodes CDR1 SGHNT and CDR2 YYREEE (reference sequence). CDR3 length: 19 amino acids.

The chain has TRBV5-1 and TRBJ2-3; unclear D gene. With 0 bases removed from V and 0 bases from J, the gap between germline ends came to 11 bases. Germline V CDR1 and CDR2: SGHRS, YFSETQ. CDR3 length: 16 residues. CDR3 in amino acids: CASSLEAVKSTDTQYF. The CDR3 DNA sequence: TGCGCCAGCAGCTTGGAGGCAGTAAAAAGCACAGATACGCAGTATTTT. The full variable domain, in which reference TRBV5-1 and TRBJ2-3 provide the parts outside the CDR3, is KAGVTQTPRYLIKTRGQQVTLSCSPISGHRSVSWYQQTPGQGLQFLFEYFSETQRNKGNFPGRFSGRQFSNSRSEMNVSTLELGDSALYLCASSLEAVKSTDTQYFGPGTRLTVL.

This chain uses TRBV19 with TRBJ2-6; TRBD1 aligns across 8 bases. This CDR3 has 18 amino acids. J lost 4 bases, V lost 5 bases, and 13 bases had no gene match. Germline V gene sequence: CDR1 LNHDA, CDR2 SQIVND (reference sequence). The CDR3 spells CASSEGIRGRTGANVLTF. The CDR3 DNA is TGTGCCAGTAGTGAGGGGATCAGGGGGCGAACGGGGGCCAACGTCCTGACTTTC.

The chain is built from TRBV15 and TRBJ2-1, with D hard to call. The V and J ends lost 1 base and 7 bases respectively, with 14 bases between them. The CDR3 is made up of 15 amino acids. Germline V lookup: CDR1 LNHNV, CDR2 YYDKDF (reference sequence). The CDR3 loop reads CATSRVQATANEQFF. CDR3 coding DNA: TGTGCCACCAGCAGAGTTCAGGCTACTGCTAATGAGCAGTTCTTC.

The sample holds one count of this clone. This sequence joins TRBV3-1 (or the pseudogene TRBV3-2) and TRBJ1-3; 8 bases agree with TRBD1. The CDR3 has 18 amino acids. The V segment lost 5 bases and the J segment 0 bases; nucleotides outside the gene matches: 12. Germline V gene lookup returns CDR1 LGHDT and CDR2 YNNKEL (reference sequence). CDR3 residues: CASSTGQAELYSGNTIYF. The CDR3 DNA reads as TGTGCCAGCAGCACGGGACAGGCTGAACTATACTCTGGAAACACCATATATTTT.

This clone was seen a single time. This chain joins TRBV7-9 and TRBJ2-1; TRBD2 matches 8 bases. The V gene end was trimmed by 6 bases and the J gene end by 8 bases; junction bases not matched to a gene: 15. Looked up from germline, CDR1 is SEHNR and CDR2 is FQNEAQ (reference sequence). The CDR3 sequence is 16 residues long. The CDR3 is CASSIIAGQGFDEQFF. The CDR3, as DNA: TGTGCCAGCAGTATTATAGCGGGACAAGGGTTCGATGAGCAGTTCTTC. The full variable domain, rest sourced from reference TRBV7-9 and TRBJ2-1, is DTGVSQNPRHKITKRGQNVTFRCDPISEHNRLYWYRQTLGQGPEFLTYFQNEAQLEKSRLLSDRFSAERPKGSFSTLEIQRTEQGDSAMYLCASSIIAGQGFDEQFFGPGTRLTVL.

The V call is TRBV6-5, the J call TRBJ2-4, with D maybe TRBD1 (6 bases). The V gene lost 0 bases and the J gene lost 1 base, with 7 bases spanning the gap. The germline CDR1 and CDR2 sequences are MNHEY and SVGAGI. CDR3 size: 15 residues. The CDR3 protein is CASSYSRGAKNIQYF. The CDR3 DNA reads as TGTGCCAGCAGTTACTCGAGGGGGGCCAAAAACATTCAGTACTTC.

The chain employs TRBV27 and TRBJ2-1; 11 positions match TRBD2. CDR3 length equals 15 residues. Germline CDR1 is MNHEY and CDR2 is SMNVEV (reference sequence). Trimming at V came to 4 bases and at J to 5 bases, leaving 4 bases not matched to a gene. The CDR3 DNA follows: TGTGCCAGCAGTTCCCTAGCGGGAGGTAACAATGAGCAGTTCTTC. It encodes CASSSLAGGNNEQFF.

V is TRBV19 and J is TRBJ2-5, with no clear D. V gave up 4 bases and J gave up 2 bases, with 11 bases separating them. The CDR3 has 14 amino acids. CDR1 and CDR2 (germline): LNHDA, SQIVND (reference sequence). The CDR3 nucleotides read TGTGCCAGTAGTAAGGAAGTGCGGCAAGAGACCCAGTACTTC. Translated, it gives CASSKEVRQETQYF.

In DNA form, the CDR3 reads TGTGCCAGCAGTTTCCGCAATCAGCCCCAGCATTTT. Its protein is CASSFRNQPQHF. The chain couples TRBV12-3 or TRBV12-4 to TRBJ1-5, with no clear D. The V gene lost 3 bases and the J gene lost 2 bases, with 2 bases spanning the gap. The length of the CDR3 is 12 residues.

CDR3 bases: TGTGCCAGCTCCCCCCGGGGATCCTACGAGCAGTACTTC. Translated: CASSPRGSYEQYF. The gene calls are TRBV18 and TRBJ2-7, with TRBD2 as a possible D gene (5 bases). Germline V gene lookup returns CDR1 KGHSH and CDR2 LQKENI. Trimming took off 6 bases at V and 1 base at J, with 10 bases between the two ends. The CDR3 is 13 residues long.

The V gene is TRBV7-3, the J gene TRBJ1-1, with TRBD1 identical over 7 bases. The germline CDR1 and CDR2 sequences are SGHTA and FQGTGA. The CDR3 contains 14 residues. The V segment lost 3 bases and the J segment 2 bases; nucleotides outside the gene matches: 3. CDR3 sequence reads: CASSLGQINTEAFF. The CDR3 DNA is TGTGCCAGCAGCTTGGGACAGATAAACACTGAAGCTTTCTTT.

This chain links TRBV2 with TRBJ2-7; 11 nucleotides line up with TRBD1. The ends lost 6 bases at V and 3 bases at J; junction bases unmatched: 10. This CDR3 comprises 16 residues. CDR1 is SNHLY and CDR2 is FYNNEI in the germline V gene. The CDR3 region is CASSARTGGLSYEQYF. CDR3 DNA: TGTGCCAGCAGCGCGAGGACAGGGGGCCTTAGCTACGAGCAGTACTTC.

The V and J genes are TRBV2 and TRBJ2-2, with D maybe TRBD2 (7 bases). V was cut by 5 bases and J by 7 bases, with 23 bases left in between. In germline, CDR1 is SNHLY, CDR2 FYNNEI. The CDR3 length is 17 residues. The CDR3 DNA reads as TGTGCCAGCAGTCAATCTAAATCGGGGGGCCGGGGCGGGGAGCTGTTTTTT. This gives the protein CASSQSKSGGRGGELFF.

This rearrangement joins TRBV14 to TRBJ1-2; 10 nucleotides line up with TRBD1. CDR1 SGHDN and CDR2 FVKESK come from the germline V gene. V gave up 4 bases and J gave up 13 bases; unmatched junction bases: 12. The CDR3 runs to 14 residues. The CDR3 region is CASSPSRDRGQGTF. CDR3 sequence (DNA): TGTGCCAGCAGCCCAAGTCGGGACAGGGGCCAAGGCACCTTC.

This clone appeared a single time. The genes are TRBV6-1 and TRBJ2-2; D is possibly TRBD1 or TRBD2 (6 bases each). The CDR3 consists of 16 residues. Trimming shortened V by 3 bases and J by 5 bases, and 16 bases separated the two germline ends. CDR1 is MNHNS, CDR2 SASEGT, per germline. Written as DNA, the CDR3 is TGTGCCAGCAGTGACGGTTCGGGGGCGGGGACCGGGGAGCTGTTTTTT. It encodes CASSDGSGAGTGELFF.

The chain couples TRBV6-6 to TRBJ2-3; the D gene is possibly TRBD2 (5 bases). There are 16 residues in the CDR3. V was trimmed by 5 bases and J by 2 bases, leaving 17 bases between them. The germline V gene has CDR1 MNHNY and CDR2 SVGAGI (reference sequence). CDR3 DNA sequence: TGTGCCAGCAGTCCGGACTTTCCTACCTCCACAGATACGCAGTATTTT. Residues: CASSPDFPTSTDTQYF.

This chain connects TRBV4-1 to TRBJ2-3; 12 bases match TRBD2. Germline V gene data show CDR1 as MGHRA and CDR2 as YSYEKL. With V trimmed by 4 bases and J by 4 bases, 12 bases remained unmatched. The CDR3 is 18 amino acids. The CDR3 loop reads CASSPATSGSQWADTQYF. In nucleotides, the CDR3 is TGCGCCAGCAGCCCGGCGACTAGCGGGAGTCAGTGGGCAGATACGCAGTATTTT.

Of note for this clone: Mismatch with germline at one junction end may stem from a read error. This CDR3 is CASSEGGTGQGSGGF. CDR3 DNA sequence: TGTGCCAGCAGTGAAGGAGGGACGGGACAGGGGTCCGGGGGCTTC. The chain carries TRBV6-1 and TRBJ2-6, with 10 bases matching TRBD1. Germline lookup yields CDR1 MNHNS and CDR2 SASEGT. This CDR3 contains 15 residues.

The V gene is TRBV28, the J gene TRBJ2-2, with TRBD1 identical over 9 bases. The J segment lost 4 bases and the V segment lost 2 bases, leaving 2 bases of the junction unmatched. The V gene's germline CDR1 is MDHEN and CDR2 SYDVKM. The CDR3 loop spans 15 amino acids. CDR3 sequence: CASSLQTGGTGELFF. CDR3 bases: TGTGCCAGCAGTTTACAGACAGGGGGCACCGGGGAGCTGTTTTTT.

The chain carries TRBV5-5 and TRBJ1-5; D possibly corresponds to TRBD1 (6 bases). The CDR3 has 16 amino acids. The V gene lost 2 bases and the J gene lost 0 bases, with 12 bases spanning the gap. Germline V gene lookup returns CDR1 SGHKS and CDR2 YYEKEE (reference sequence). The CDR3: CASSLQGFDSNQPQHF. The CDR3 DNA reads TGTGCCAGCAGCTTACAGGGTTTTGATAGCAATCAGCCCCAGCATTTT.

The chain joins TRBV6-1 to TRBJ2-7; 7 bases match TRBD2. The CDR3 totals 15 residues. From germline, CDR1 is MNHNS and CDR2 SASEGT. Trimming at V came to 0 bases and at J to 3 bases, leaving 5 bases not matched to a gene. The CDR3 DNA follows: TGTGCCAGCAGTGAAGCGGGGGGACTATTCTACGAGCAGTACTTC. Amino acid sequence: CASSEAGGLFYEQYF.

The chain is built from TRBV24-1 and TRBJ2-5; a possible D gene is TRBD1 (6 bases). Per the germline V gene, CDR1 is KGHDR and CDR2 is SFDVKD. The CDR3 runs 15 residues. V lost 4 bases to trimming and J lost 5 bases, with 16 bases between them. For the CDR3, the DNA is TGTGCCACCAGTGAAAAACTGGGACAAAGGGAGACCCAGTACTTC. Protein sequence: CATSEKLGQRETQYF.

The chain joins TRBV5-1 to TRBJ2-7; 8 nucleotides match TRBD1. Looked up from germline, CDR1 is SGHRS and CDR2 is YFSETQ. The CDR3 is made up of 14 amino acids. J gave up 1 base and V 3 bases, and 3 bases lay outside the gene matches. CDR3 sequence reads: CASSSTGGSYEQYF. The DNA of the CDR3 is TGCGCCAGCAGCTCAACAGGGGGATCCTACGAGCAGTACTTC.

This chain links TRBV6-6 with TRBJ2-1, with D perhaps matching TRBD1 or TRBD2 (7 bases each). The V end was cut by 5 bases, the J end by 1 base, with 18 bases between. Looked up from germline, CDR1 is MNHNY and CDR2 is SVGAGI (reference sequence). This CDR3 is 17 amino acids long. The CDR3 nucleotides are TGTGCCAGCAGTCCCACGACAGGGAGGGCGTCCTACAATGAGCAGTTCTTC. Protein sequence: CASSPTTGRASYNEQFF.

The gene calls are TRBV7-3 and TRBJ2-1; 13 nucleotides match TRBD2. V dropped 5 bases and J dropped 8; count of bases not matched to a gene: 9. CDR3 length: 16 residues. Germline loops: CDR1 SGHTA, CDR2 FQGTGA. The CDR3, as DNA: TGTGCCAGCAGCGCAGCACTAGCGGGAGGGCCCTATGAGCAGTTCTTC. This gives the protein CASSAALAGGPYEQFF.

This chain's CDR3 is CASSFPASRGTDTQYF. CDR3 coding DNA: TGTGCCAGCAGCTTCCCGGCATCTAGGGGCACAGATACGCAGTATTTT. The chain recombines TRBV7-9 with TRBJ2-3; D is uncertain. This CDR3 spans 16 amino acids. V was pared by 3 bases and J by 1 base, with 14 bases between. Germline CDR1 SEHNR, CDR2 FQNEAQ (reference sequence).